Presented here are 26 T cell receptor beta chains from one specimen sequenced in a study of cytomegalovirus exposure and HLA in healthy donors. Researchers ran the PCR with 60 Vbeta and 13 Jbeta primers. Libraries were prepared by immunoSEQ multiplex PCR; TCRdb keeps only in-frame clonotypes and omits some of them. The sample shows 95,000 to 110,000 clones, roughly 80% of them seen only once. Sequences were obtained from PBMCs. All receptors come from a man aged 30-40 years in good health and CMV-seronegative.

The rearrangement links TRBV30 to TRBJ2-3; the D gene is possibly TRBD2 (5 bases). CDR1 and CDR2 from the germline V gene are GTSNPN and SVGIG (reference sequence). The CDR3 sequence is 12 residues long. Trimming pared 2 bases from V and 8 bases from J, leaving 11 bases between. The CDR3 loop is CAWSPEGATQYF. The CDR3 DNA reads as TGTGCCTGGAGTCCCGAGGGCGCTACGCAGTATTTT.

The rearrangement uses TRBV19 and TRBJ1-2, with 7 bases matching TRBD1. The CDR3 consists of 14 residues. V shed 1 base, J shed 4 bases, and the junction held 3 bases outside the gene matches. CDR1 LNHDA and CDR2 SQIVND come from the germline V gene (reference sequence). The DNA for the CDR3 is TGTGCCAGTAGTATAGGGACAGGAGCCTATGGCTACACCTTC. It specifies CASSIGTGAYGYTF.

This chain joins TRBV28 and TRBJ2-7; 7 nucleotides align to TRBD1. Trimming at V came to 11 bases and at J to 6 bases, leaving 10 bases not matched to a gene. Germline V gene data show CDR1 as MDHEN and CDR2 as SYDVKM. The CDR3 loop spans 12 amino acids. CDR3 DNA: TGTGCCGGCGGACAGGCCGGAGGCGAGCAGTACTTC. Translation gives CAGGQAGGEQYF.

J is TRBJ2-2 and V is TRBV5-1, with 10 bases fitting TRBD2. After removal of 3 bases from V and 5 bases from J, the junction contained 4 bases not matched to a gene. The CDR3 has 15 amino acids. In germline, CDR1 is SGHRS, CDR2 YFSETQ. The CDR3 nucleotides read TGCGCCAGCAGCTCAAGGACTAGCGGAACCGGGGAGCTGTTTTTT. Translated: CASSSRTSGTGELFF.

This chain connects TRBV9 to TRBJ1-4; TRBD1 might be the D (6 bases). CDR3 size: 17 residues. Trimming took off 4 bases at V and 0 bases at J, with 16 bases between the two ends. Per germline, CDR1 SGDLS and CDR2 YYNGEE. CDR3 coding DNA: TGTGCCAGCAGCTCCCCGACAGGACAGACAACTAATGAAAAACTGTTTTTT. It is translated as CASSSPTGQTTNEKLFF. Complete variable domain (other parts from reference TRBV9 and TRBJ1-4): DSGVTQTPKHLITATGQRVTLRCSPRSGDLSVYWYQQSLDQGLQFLIQYYNGEERAKGNILERFSAQQFPDLHSELNLSSLELGDSALYFCASSSPTGQTTNEKLFFGSGTQLSVL.

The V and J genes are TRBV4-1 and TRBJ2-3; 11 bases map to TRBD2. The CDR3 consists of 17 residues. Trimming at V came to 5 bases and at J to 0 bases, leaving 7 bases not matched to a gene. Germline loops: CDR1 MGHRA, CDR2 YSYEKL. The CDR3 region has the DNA TGCGCCAGCAGCAAGCAGTGGACTAGCGGGAGCACAGATACGCAGTATTTT. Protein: CASSKQWTSGSTDTQYF.

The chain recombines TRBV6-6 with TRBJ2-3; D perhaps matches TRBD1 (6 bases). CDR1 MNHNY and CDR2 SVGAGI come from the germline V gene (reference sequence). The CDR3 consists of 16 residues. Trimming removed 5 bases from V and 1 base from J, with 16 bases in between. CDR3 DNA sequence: TGTGCCAGCAGTCCCATAGGGGGACCGCGCACAGATACGCAGTATTTT. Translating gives CASSPIGGPRTDTQYF.

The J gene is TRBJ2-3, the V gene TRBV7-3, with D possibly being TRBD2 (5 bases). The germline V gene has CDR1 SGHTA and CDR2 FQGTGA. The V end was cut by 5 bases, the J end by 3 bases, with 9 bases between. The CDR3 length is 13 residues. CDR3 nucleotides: TGTGCCAGCAGCCTTCCGGGGACAGATACGCAGTATTTT. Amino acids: CASSLPGTDTQYF.

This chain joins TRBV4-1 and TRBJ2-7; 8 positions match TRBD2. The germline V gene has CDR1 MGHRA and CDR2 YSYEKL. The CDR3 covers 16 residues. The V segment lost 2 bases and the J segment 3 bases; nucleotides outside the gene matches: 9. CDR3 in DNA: TGCGCCAGCAGCCAAACGGGCGGGGGGAAGCTCTACGAGCAGTACTTC. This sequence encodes CASSQTGGGKLYEQYF.

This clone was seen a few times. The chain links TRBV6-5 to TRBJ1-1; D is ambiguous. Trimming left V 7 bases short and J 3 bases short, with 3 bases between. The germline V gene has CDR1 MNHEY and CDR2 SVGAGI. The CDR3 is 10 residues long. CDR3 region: CASIDTEAFF. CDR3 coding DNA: TGTGCCAGCATCGACACTGAAGCTTTCTTT.

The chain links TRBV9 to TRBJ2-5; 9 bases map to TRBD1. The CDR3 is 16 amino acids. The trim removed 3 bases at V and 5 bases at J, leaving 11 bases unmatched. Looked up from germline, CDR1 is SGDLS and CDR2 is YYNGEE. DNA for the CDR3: TGTGCCAGCAGCGAGGGACAGGGAGCGGGATGGGAGACCCAGTACTTC. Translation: CASSEGQGAGWETQYF.

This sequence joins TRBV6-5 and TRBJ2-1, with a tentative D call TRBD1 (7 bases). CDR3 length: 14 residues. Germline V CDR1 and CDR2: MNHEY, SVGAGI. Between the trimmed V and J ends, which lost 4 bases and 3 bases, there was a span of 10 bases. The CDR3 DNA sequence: TGTGCCAGCAGTTCTCAGGGGGGCTACAATGAGCAGTTCTTC. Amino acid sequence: CASSSQGGYNEQFF.

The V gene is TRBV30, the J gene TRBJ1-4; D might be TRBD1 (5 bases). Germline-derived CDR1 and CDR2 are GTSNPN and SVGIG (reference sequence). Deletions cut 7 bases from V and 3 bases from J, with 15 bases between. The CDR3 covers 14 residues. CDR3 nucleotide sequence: TGTGCCTCCGATGGGGGGTTAGCTAATGAAAAACTGTTTTTT. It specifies CASDGGLANEKLFF.

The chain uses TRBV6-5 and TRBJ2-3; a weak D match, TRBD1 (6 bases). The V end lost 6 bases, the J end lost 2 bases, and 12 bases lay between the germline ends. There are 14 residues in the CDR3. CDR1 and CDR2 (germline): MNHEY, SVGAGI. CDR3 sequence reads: CASRKTGLTDTQYF. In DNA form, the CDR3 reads TGTGCCAGCAGAAAGACAGGACTCACAGATACGCAGTATTTT.

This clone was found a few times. In nucleotides, the CDR3 is TGCGCCAGCGCCTCATCAGGGGGCTTCGGTGAAAAACTGTTTTTT. Protein: CASASSGGFGEKLFF. The V and J genes are TRBV5-1 and TRBJ1-4; 8 bases fit TRBD1. CDR3 length: 15 amino acids. Germline CDR1 is SGHRS and CDR2 is YFSETQ. V trimming: 7 bases; J trimming: 7 bases; junction bases outside the gene matches: 12.

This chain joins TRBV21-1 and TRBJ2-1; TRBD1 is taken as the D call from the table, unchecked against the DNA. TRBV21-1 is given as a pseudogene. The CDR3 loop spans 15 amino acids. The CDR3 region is CASSNRSPPYNEQFF. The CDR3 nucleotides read TGTGCCAGCAGCAACAGGTCGCCGCCTTACAATGAGCAGTTCTTC.

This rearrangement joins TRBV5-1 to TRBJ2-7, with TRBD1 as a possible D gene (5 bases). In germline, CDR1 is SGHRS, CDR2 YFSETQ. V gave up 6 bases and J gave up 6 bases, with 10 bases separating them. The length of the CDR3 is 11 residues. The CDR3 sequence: CASTKGSEQYF. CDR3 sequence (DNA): TGCGCCAGCACCAAGGGGTCCGAGCAGTACTTC.

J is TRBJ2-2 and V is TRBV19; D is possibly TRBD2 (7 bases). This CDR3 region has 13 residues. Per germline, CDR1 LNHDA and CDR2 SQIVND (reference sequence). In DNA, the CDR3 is TGTGCTTCCTATGGGGGGGCGTCCGGGGAGCTGTTTTTT. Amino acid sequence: CASYGGASGELFF.

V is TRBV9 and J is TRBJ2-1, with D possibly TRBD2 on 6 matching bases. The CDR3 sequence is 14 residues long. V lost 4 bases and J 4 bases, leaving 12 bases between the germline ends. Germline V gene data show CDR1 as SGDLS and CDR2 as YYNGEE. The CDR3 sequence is CASSPPGTYNEQFF. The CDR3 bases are TGTGCCAGCAGCCCACCCGGGACTTACAATGAGCAGTTCTTC.

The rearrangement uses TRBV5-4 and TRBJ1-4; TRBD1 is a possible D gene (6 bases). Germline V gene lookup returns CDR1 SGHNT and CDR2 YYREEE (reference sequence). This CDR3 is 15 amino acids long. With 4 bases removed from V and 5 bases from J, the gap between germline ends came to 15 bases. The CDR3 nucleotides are TGTGCCAGCAGCCCCCCGGGACAACGAAATGAAAAACTGTTTTTT. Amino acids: CASSPPGQRNEKLFF.

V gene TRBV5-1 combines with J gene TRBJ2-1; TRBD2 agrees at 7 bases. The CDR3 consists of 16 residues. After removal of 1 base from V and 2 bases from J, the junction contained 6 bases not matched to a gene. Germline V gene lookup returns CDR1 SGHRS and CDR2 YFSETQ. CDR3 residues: CASSLSPSGTYNEQFF. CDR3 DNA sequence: TGCGCCAGCAGCTTGTCCCCCAGCGGGACCTACAATGAGCAGTTCTTC.

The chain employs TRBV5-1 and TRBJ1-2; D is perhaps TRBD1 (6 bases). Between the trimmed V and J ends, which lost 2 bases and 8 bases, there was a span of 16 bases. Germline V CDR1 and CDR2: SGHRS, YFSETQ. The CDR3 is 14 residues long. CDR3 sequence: CASSLYLQGSGYTF. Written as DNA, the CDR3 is TGCGCCAGCAGCTTATATCTCCAGGGGTCGGGCTACACCTTC.

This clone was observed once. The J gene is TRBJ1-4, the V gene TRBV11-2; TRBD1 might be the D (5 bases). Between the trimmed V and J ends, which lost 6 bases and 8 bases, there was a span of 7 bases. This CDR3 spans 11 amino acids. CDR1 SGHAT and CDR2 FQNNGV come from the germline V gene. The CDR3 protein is CASRGPEKLFF. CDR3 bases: TGTGCCAGCAGGGGGCCAGAAAAACTGTTTTTT.

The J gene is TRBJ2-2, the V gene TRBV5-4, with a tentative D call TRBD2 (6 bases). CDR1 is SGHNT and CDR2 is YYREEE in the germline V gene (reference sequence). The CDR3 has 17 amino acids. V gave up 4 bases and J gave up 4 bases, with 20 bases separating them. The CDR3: CASSLGRRGSGTGELFF. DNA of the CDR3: TGTGCCAGCAGCCTGGGGAGGCGGGGTTCGGGCACCGGGGAGCTGTTTTTT.

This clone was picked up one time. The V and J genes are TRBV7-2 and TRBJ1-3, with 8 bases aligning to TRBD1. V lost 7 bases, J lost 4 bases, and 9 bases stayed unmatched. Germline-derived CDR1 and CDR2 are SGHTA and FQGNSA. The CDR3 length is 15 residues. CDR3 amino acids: CASTPRGLPGNTIYF. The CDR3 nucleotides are TGTGCCAGCACCCCCAGGGGGCTACCGGGAAACACCATATATTTT.

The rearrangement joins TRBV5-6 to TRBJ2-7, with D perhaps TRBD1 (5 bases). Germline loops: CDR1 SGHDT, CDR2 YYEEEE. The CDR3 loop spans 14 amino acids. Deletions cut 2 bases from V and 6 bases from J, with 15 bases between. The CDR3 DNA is TGTGCCAGCAGCTTCGGGCAGGGTTTGGGCGAGCAGTACTTC. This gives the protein CASSFGQGLGEQYF.